This entry lists 17 T cell receptor beta chains sequenced from one sample in a study of OX40 agonist ivuxolimab in advanced cancers. Libraries were prepared by immunoSEQ multiplex PCR; TCRdb keeps only in-frame clonotypes and omits some of them. The data show approximately 76,000 clones, approximately 85% seen once. The sequencing here drew on CD4+ or CD8+ T cells sorted from blood, taken in a trial of the OX40 agonist ivuxolimab. The source is an adult with an advanced solid tumor such as melanoma, head and neck, liver or kidney cancer.

The V call is TRBV4-1, the J call TRBJ2-2; D is unclear. With 4 bases removed from V and 7 bases from J, the gap between germline ends came to 16 bases. Germline V gene data show CDR1 as MGHRA and CDR2 as YSYEKL. The CDR3 is 15 amino acids. The CDR3 loop reads CASSLRTATGGELFF. DNA of the CDR3: TGCGCCAGCAGCCTCCGGACCGCTACCGGCGGGGAGCTGTTTTTT.

V usage is TRBV7-2 and J usage is TRBJ2-3, with D maybe TRBD1 (6 bases). Germline values: CDR1 SGHTA, CDR2 FQGNSA. The V end was cut by 7 bases, the J end by 1 base, with 12 bases between. This CDR3 is built from 14 residues. CDR3 sequence: CASNGGHGTDTQYF. The CDR3, as DNA: TGTGCCAGCAATGGGGGACACGGCACAGATACGCAGTATTTT.

This chain joins TRBV7-2 and TRBJ1-4; TRBD1 is a possible D gene (5 bases). Germline V lookup: CDR1 SGHTA, CDR2 FQGNSA. V shed 1 base and J shed 7 bases, with 13 bases lying between them. The CDR3 runs 15 residues. The CDR3 nucleotides read TGTGCCAGCAGCTTAGTCAGGGTTTCGGGTGAAAAACTGTTTTTT. This gives the protein CASSLVRVSGEKLFF.

This chain joins TRBV7-9 and TRBJ2-5, with no clear D. Germline V gene lookup returns CDR1 SEHNR and CDR2 FQNEAQ (reference sequence). The CDR3 has 14 residues. V was shortened by 2 bases and J by 2 bases, with 9 bases between the two germline ends. CDR3 coding DNA: TGTGCCAGCAGCTTACGTGAACTACAAGAGACCCAGTACTTC. Translation gives CASSLRELQETQYF. Looking up the rest from reference TRBV7-9 and TRBJ2-5 gives the full variable domain: DTGVSQNPRHKITKRGQNVTFRCDPISEHNRLYWYRQTLGQGPEFLTYFQNEAQLEKSRLLSDRFSAERPKGSFSTLEIQRTEQGDSAMYLCASSLRELQETQYFGPGTRLLVL.

This chain uses TRBV7-2 with TRBJ2-2; 8 bases are a match to TRBD1. V dropped 5 bases and J dropped 7; count of bases not matched to a gene: 9. Germline CDR1 reads SGHTA; CDR2 reads FQGNSA. This CDR3 is 15 amino acids long. The CDR3 coding sequence is TGTGCCAGCAGCAGGACAGGGAGGACGAGCGGGGAGCTGTTTTTT. It yields the protein CASSRTGRTSGELFF.

Of note for this clone: Mismatch with germline at one junction end may stem from a read error. This sequence joins TRBV7-7 and TRBJ2-2; D is uncertain. CDR3 length equals 16 residues. In germline, CDR1 is SSHAT, CDR2 FNYEAQ (reference sequence). CDR3 in DNA: TGTGCTAGCAGCTTAGCAAGCGCCTCGAACACCGGGGAGCTGTTTTTT. It yields the protein CASSLASASNTGELFF.

CDR3 loop: CASSLDGTHNQPQHF. The CDR3 nucleotides are TGTGCCAGCTCACTAGACGGGACACACAATCAGCCCCAGCATTTT. The chain links TRBV18 to TRBJ1-5, with a possible D match to TRBD1 (6 bases). The CDR3 consists of 15 residues. Between the trimmed V and J ends, which lost 4 bases and 3 bases, there was a span of 13 bases. Germline CDR1 and CDR2: KGHSH and LQKENI.

This sequence joins TRBV29-1 and TRBJ2-7; no clear D. This CDR3 spans 12 amino acids. Germline V gives CDR1 SQVTM, CDR2 ANQGSEA. V was shortened by 6 bases and J by 2 bases, with 11 bases between the two germline ends. Here the CDR3 DNA reads TGCAGCGTGACGGCCAGTACCTACGAGCAGTACTTC. Translating it yields CSVTASTYEQYF.

This chain uses TRBV5-4 with TRBJ2-3; no definite D call. This CDR3 spans 12 amino acids. Germline V gene sequence: CDR1 SGHNT, CDR2 YYREEE (reference sequence). V was cut by 3 bases and J by 3 bases, with 5 bases left in between. The CDR3 spells CASSSRTDTQYF. The CDR3 region has the DNA TGTGCCAGCAGCTCTAGGACAGATACGCAGTATTTT.

J is TRBJ1-2 and V is TRBV7-3, with 7 positions matching TRBD1. This CDR3 comprises 15 residues. CDR1 and CDR2 (germline): SGHTA, FQGTGA. Trimming at V came to 5 bases and at J to 8 bases, leaving 14 bases not matched to a gene. This chain's CDR3 is CASSPILTGIEGYTF. CDR3 nucleotide sequence: TGTGCCAGCAGCCCAATTTTGACAGGGATAGAAGGCTACACCTTC.

This chain uses TRBV5-1 with TRBJ2-7; 8 bases line up with TRBD1. The CDR3 length is 15 residues. The germline gives CDR1 SGHRS, CDR2 YFSETQ. The ends lost 4 bases at V and 1 base at J; junction bases unmatched: 7. The CDR3 sequence is CASSGIGQGSYEQYF. Here the CDR3 DNA reads TGCGCCAGCAGCGGTATCGGACAGGGTTCCTACGAGCAGTACTTC.

The chain joins TRBV5-4 to TRBJ1-5; 7 bases align to TRBD1. This CDR3 region has 14 residues. Germline V CDR1 and CDR2: SGHNT, YYREEE (reference sequence). The ends lost 2 bases at V and 3 bases at J; junction bases unmatched: 2. The CDR3 here is CASSLQGINQPQHF. CDR3 DNA: TGTGCCAGCAGCTTACAGGGGATCAATCAGCCCCAGCATTTT.

The chain is built from TRBV5-1 and TRBJ2-7; 9 bases map to TRBD1. The germline CDR1 and CDR2 sequences are SGHRS and YFSETQ. J lost 2 bases, V lost 3 bases, and 9 bases had no gene match. CDR3 length: 16 amino acids. The CDR3 reads CASSSYGQGSTYEQYF. DNA of the CDR3: TGCGCCAGCAGCTCCTACGGACAGGGGTCCACCTACGAGCAGTACTTC.

This sequence joins TRBV2 and TRBJ1-1; D perhaps matches TRBD1 (6 bases). The CDR3 has 12 amino acids. V gave up 6 bases and J gave up 6 bases, with 11 bases separating them. Germline CDR1 SNHLY, CDR2 FYNNEI. The CDR3 here is CASSTGFAEAFF. The CDR3 DNA reads TGTGCCAGCAGCACAGGGTTTGCTGAAGCTTTCTTT.

The gene calls are TRBV19 and TRBJ1-5, with 9 nucleotides matching TRBD1. The CDR3 sequence is 15 residues long. V lost 6 bases and J lost 7; bases outside the gene matches: 10. Germline CDR1 and CDR2: LNHDA and SQIVND (reference sequence). CDR3 sequence: CASRTLQGAEQPQHF. Written as DNA, the CDR3 is TGTGCCAGTAGAACCTTACAGGGGGCAGAGCAGCCCCAGCATTTT.

V and J are TRBV18 and TRBJ2-1; 8 nucleotides line up with TRBD1. After removal of 2 bases from V and 2 bases from J, the junction contained 5 bases not matched to a gene. CDR3 length: 16 residues. Germline V CDR1 and CDR2: KGHSH, LQKENI. In DNA form, the CDR3 reads TGTGCCAGCTCACCAGACAGGGGTCGCCCCTACAATGAGCAGTTCTTC. Its protein is CASSPDRGRPYNEQFF. Supplemented by reference TRBV18 and TRBJ2-1, the full variable domain reads NAGVMQNPRHLVRRRGQEARLRCSPMKGHSHVYWYRQLPEEGLKFMVYLQKENIIDESGMPKERFSAEFPKEGPSILRIQQVVRGDSAAYFCASSPDRGRPYNEQFFGPGTRLTVL.

The rearrangement joins TRBV29-1 to TRBJ2-4; TRBD1 aligns across 10 bases. Germline V lookup: CDR1 SQVTM, CDR2 ANQGSEA. J lost 5 bases, V lost 4 bases, and 2 bases had no gene match. The CDR3 is made up of 13 amino acids. CDR3 DNA sequence: TGCAGCGTTGGAGGGACAGGGGAAAACATTCAGTACTTC. Encoded protein: CSVGGTGENIQYF.